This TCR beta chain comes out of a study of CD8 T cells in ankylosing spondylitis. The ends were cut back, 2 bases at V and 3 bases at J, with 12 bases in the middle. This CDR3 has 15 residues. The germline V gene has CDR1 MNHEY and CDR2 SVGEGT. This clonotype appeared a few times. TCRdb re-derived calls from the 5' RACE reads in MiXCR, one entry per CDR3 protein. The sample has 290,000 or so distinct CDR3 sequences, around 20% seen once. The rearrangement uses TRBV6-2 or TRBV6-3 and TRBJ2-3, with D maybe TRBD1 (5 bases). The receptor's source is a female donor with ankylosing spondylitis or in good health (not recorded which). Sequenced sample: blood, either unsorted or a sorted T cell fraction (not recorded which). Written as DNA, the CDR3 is TGTGCCAGCAGTTACCAGGGTCTAAGGACAGATACGCAGTATTTT. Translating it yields CASSYQGLRTDTQYF.